This T cell receptor beta chain originates from a study of shared clonotypes between healthy human individuals. Study results and limitations: Rarefaction exposed incomplete sorted-subset sequencing despite large depth. Among donors, clonotype sharing was expected to be affected by sequencing depth.

CD45RO-negative, CCR7-selected cells formed the naive CD8 fraction, which excluded terminally differentiated effector memory CD45RA+ cells. Only Caucasian adults living in Nashville, Tennessee served as donors. A remark on this clone: Antigen specificity is unknown.

Each subset's genomic DNA was shared equally among a number of immunoSEQ plates. Produced via immunoSEQ multiplex PCR; TCRdb's table is partial and in-frame only. The sample holds approximately 2,000,000 clones, roughly 95% seen once. The CDR3 has 12 amino acids. Trimming took off 5 bases at V and 9 bases at J, with 11 bases between the two ends. Germline CDR1 and CDR2: MNHEY and SMNVEV (reference sequence). The clonotype was recovered from a young man in good health. Some clones in this sample may be carry-over from other donors' samples. Input material: naive CD8+ T cells from PBMCs. V is TRBV27 and J is TRBJ2-1, with a weak D call TRBD2 (5 bases). The CDR3 nucleotides read TGTGCCAGCAGTCCTAGGGCGGGTGAGCAGTTCTTC. It translates to CASSPRAGEQFF.